This T cell receptor beta chain is drawn from a study of blood T cell repertoires in COVID-19. Study-level background: The United States, Italy and Spain provided the acute and convalescent COVID-19 samples. T cells, B-cell-depleted T cells, or PBMCs supplied cDNA or gDNA.

The CDR3 runs 16 residues. The V gene's germline CDR1 is SGHDT and CDR2 YYEEEE. V lost 0 bases and J 1 base, leaving 8 bases between the germline ends. Original data processing: Reference gene primer amplification in the assay estimated nucleated cell counts. TCRdb keeps only in-frame clones here, not all; method: immunoSEQ multiplex PCR. V and J calls and clone size are those listed in that table; D and trimming were worked out from the DNA. The table shows almost 65,000 clones, with 88% occurring only once. Participant-reported clinical history was the basis for cohort assignment. The rearrangement uses TRBV5-6 and TRBJ1-6; D unclear. This TCR was sampled from a woman between 40 and 55 years old who had recovered from COVID-19. The material sequenced was PBMCs or T cells enriched from blood (not recorded which). For the CDR3, the DNA is TGTGCCAGCAGCTTGGGTACGGGGTCCTATAATTCACCCCTCCACTTT. Amino acid sequence: CASSLGTGSYNSPLHF.